This T cell receptor (beta chain) was sequenced in a study of T-cell reconstitution after alpha-beta-depleted transplantation in children. Points from the study as a whole: Some patients showed high day-60 TCRbeta diversity, which derived from surviving recipient T cells and thymic progenitors. A year had passed since transplant, and T-cell counts and diversity by then came mostly from newly produced T cells. Several hundred rapidly expanded clones from non-depleted graft cells reportedly supplied alpha-beta T cells about two months post-transplant.

As concerns this clonotype: Its target is unknown.

The library targeted TCRbeta and was prepared with unique molecular identifiers. TCRdb re-derived calls from the PCR reads in MiXCR, one entry per CDR3 protein. The sample shows about 460,000 distinct CDR3 sequences, about 11% of them seen only once. The germline CDR1 and CDR2 sequences are MNHEY and SVGAGI. The CDR3 has 16 residues. Trimming took off 2 bases at V and 0 bases at J, with 14 bases between the two ends. The J gene is TRBJ2-7, the V gene TRBV6-5, with D perhaps TRBD2 (6 bases). The source was PBMCs, collected before TCRalphabeta/CD19-depleted stem cell transplant. The sequence derives from a child aged 2-9 years with inherited bone marrow failure, due to receive a stem cell transplant. CDR3 nucleotide sequence: TGTGCCAGCAGTTACACGACTAGACTCAGCTCCTACGAGCAGTACTTC. Amino acids: CASSYTTRLSSYEQYF.